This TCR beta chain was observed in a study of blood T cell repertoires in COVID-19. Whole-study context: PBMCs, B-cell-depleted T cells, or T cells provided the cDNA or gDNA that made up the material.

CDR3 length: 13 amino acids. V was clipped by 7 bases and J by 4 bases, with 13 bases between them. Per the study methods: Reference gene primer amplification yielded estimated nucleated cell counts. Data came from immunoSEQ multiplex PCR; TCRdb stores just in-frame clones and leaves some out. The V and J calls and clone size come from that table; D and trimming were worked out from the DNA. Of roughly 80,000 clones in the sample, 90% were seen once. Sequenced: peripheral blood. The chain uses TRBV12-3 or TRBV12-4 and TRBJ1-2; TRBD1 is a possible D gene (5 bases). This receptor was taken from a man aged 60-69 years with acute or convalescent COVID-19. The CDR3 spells CASNPGGTYGYTF. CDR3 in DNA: TGTGCCAGCAATCCCGGGGGGACCTATGGCTACACCTTC.